Below are 28 T cell receptor beta chains sequenced from a single sample in a study of siplizumab effects on memory and regulatory T cells. The table came from immunoSEQ multiplex PCR; TCRdb's copy has only in-frame clones and leaves some out. The sample shows around 45,000 clones, about 88% of them seen only once. Sequencing used naive CD8+ T cells sorted from blood. All receptors derive from a human donor in good health.

The V gene is TRBV10-3, the J gene TRBJ2-7; 13 bases match TRBD2. This CDR3 spans 15 amino acids. CDR1 is ENHRY and CDR2 is SYGVKD in the germline V gene. The J segment lost 7 bases and the V segment lost 8 bases, leaving 11 bases of the junction unmatched. The CDR3 reads CAIGTSGKVLEEQYF. Written as DNA, the CDR3 is TGTGCCATCGGGACTAGCGGGAAGGTATTGGAAGAGCAGTACTTC.

The V call is TRBV29-1, the J call TRBJ1-4, with D unclear. Per germline, CDR1 SQVTM and CDR2 ANQGSEA. V dropped 6 bases and J dropped 7 bases, with 6 bases sitting between them. CDR3 length: 10 residues. The CDR3 sequence: CSVFGEKLFF. As DNA, the CDR3 is TGCAGCGTCTTCGGTGAAAAACTGTTTTTT.

The CDR3 is CASSEGADRFTDTQYF. For the CDR3, the DNA is TGTGCCAGCAGTGAGGGGGCGGACAGGTTCACAGATACGCAGTATTTT. V usage is TRBV6-1 and J usage is TRBJ2-3; 7 nucleotides match TRBD1. With V trimmed by 3 bases and J by 2 bases, 8 bases remained unmatched. The CDR3 is 16 residues long. Germline values: CDR1 MNHNS, CDR2 SASEGT.

The chain links TRBV6-6 to TRBJ2-1; 12 bases line up with TRBD2. Trimming took 7 bases from V and 8 from J; bases not matched to a gene: 9. CDR1 is MNHNY, CDR2 SVGAGI, per germline (reference sequence). CDR3 length equals 15 residues. CDR3 residues: CASTPLAGGPDEQFF. CDR3 DNA: TGTGCCAGCACCCCGCTAGCGGGAGGGCCCGATGAGCAGTTCTTC.

J is TRBJ1-1 and V is TRBV4-1; D may be TRBD1 (5 bases). V gave up 1 base and J gave up 4 bases, with 10 bases separating them. The germline V gene has CDR1 MGHRA and CDR2 YSYEKL. The CDR3 is made up of 14 amino acids. The CDR3 loop is CASSQGGTGTEAFF. CDR3 bases: TGCGCCAGCAGCCAAGGCGGAACAGGCACTGAAGCTTTCTTT.

This chain uses TRBV7-8 with TRBJ2-7, with D possibly being TRBD1 or TRBD2 (6 bases each). The CDR3 runs to 16 residues. V lost 5 bases, J lost 5 bases, and 22 bases lay in between. Germline CDR1 is SGHVS and CDR2 is FQNEAQ. Here the CDR3 reads CASSKSGGPVLDEQYF. Here the CDR3 DNA reads TGTGCCAGCAGCAAAAGTGGGGGGCCGGTACTAGACGAGCAGTACTTC.

This chain connects TRBV7-9 to TRBJ1-2; D is perhaps TRBD1 (6 bases). With 5 bases removed from V and 8 bases from J, the gap between germline ends came to 27 bases. Germline CDR1 and CDR2: SEHNR and FQNEAQ (reference sequence). This CDR3 has 17 amino acids. CDR3 loop: CASSPSQGQHILGGYTF. CDR3 bases: TGTGCCAGCAGCCCCAGCCAGGGGCAACACATCCTTGGCGGCTACACCTTC.

The V call is TRBV29-1, the J call TRBJ2-7; perhaps TRBD2 as D (6 bases). V was cut by 7 bases and J by 4 bases, with 14 bases left in between. The CDR3 has 12 amino acids. From germline, CDR1 is SQVTM and CDR2 ANQGSEA. CDR3 residues: CSAGEVQYEQYF. For the CDR3, the DNA is TGCAGCGCCGGGGAGGTACAATACGAGCAGTACTTC.

V is TRBV27 and J is TRBJ2-3, with 10 nucleotides matching TRBD1. CDR3 length: 18 amino acids. The germline V gene encodes CDR1 MNHEY and CDR2 SMNVEV (reference sequence). With V trimmed by 6 bases and J by 4 bases, 16 bases remained unmatched. CDR3 bases: TGTGCCAGCAGCTCTACTAGGGGAGACAGGGGGCGTGCAGATACGCAGTATTTT. Encoded protein: CASSSTRGDRGRADTQYF.

V gene TRBV1 combines with J gene TRBJ2-1; TRBD2 reflects the table's D call only, with no check against the DNA. TRBV1 is tagged as a pseudogene. CDR3 length: 17 amino acids. The CDR3 region has the DNA TGCACCAGCAGCCAACTGGGGGACTCCCGCTCAGCCAATGAGCAGTTCTTC. Amino acids: CTSSQLGDSRSANEQFF.

The chain couples TRBV6-5 to TRBJ1-5, with D unclear. The ends were cut back, 0 bases at V and 2 bases at J, with 11 bases in the middle. Per germline, CDR1 MNHEY and CDR2 SVGAGI. The CDR3 covers 16 residues. CDR3 amino acids: CASSYSSAGGNQPQHF. The CDR3 DNA is TGTGCCAGCAGTTACTCGTCAGCTGGGGGCAATCAGCCCCAGCATTTT.

This clone turned up a few times. The chain is built from TRBV4-1 and TRBJ1-1; tentatively, D is TRBD1 (5 bases). This CDR3 spans 15 amino acids. Deletions cut 0 bases from V and 6 bases from J, with 14 bases between. The germline gives CDR1 MGHRA, CDR2 YSYEKL. CDR3 bases: TGCGCCAGCAGCCAAGATAGCAGGGCTAGCGCTGAAGCTTTCTTT. It translates to CASSQDSRASAEAFF.

This clone turned up a few times. The chain recombines TRBV6-4 with TRBJ2-7, with unresolved D. CDR1 MRHNA and CDR2 SNTAGT come from the germline V gene. The ends were cut back, 0 bases at V and 8 bases at J, with 5 bases in the middle. The CDR3 covers 11 residues. CDR3 nucleotide sequence: TGTGCCAGCAGTGACTCCATGAAGCAGTACTTC. Its protein product is CASSDSMKQYF.

The chain combines TRBV5-1 with TRBJ2-7; D is perhaps TRBD1 or TRBD2 (5 bases each). This CDR3 has 15 residues. Germline V gives CDR1 SGHRS, CDR2 YFSETQ. V lost 4 bases and J 2 bases, leaving 16 bases between the germline ends. The CDR3 sequence is CASSGGWDDPYEQYF. The CDR3, as DNA: TGCGCCAGCAGCGGCGGGTGGGACGACCCCTACGAGCAGTACTTC.

The V and J genes are TRBV9 and TRBJ2-3; 8 bases map to TRBD2. In germline, CDR1 is SGDLS, CDR2 YYNGEE. V trimming: 0 bases; J trimming: 5 bases; junction bases outside the gene matches: 5. The CDR3 runs to 15 residues. The CDR3 spells CASSVGAGVRDTQYF. The DNA of the CDR3 is TGTGCCAGCAGCGTAGGAGCGGGAGTCAGAGATACGCAGTATTTT.

This chain connects TRBV7-9 to TRBJ1-1, with D maybe TRBD1 (6 bases). V dropped 1 base and J dropped 3 bases, with 9 bases sitting between them. The germline V gene has CDR1 SEHNR and CDR2 FQNEAQ (reference sequence). The CDR3 contains 14 residues. CDR3 sequence reads: CASSLEGGHTEAFF. The CDR3 region has the DNA TGTGCCAGCAGCTTAGAGGGGGGTCACACTGAAGCTTTCTTT.

This rearrangement joins TRBV7-8 to TRBJ2-3; D gene uncertain. The CDR3 spans 14 residues. Germline V gives CDR1 SGHVS, CDR2 FQNEAQ. Trimming took 4 bases from V and 1 from J, leaving 9 bases between them. The CDR3 DNA follows: TGTGCCAGCAGCTCGGGTATCGGCACAGATACGCAGTATTTT. This translates into CASSSGIGTDTQYF.

This chain uses TRBV29-1 with TRBJ1-2; D uncertain. The CDR3 spans 12 residues. In germline, CDR1 is SQVTM, CDR2 ANQGSEA. V dropped 7 bases and J dropped 2 bases, with 11 bases sitting between them. DNA of the CDR3: TGCAGCGCCGGACCCACGAACTATGGCTACACCTTC. Protein: CSAGPTNYGYTF.

The rearrangement links TRBV9 to TRBJ1-3, with D possibly TRBD1 on 5 matching bases. The germline V gene encodes CDR1 SGDLS and CDR2 YYNGEE. This CDR3 has 15 residues. The germline V and J ends were trimmed by 3 bases and 1 base, with 11 bases remaining between them. The CDR3 DNA sequence: TGTGCCAGCAGCGCACGAGGGGTTTCTGGAAACACCATATATTTT. As protein: CASSARGVSGNTIYF. Full variable domain (remainder filled in from reference TRBV9 and TRBJ1-3): DSGVTQTPKHLITATGQRVTLRCSPRSGDLSVYWYQQSLDQGLQFLIQYYNGEERAKGNILERFSAQQFPDLHSELNLSSLELGDSALYFCASSARGVSGNTIYFGEGSWLTVV.

The rearrangement joins TRBV5-1 to TRBJ2-7, with TRBD2 matching over 8 bases. The trim removed 0 bases at V and 5 bases at J, leaving 7 bases unmatched. Germline CDR1 reads SGHRS; CDR2 reads YFSETQ. The CDR3 is 15 residues long. The CDR3 here is CASSLEAGVGNEQYF. In DNA, the CDR3 is TGCGCCAGCAGCTTGGAAGCGGGAGTAGGCAACGAGCAGTACTTC.

The chain employs TRBV6-5 and TRBJ2-7, with TRBD1 as a possible D gene (7 bases). This CDR3 is built from 13 residues. From germline, CDR1 is MNHEY and CDR2 SVGAGI. Between the trimmed V and J ends, which lost 6 bases and 2 bases, there was a span of 11 bases. DNA for the CDR3: TGTGCCAGCAGCCCCAGGGGGGCCTACGAGCAGTACTTC. Protein: CASSPRGAYEQYF.

The chain joins TRBV27 to TRBJ2-1; D is undetermined. The V end lost 0 bases, the J end lost 3 bases, and 9 bases lay between the germline ends. Germline CDR1 and CDR2: MNHEY and SMNVEV (reference sequence). This CDR3 is built from 15 residues. The CDR3 nucleotides are TGTGCCAGCAGTTTATCCTTCGCAGACTACAATGAGCAGTTCTTC. It specifies CASSLSFADYNEQFF.

The V gene is TRBV11-2, the J gene TRBJ2-7, with unresolved D. With 3 bases removed from V and 5 bases from J, the gap between germline ends came to 5 bases. Germline V gene lookup returns CDR1 SGHAT and CDR2 FQNNGV. There are 11 residues in the CDR3. CDR3 protein: CASSFGNEQYF. CDR3 DNA: TGTGCCAGCAGCTTTGGAAACGAGCAGTACTTC. Complete variable domain (other parts from reference TRBV11-2 and TRBJ2-7): EAGVAQSPRYKIIEKRQSVAFWCNPISGHATLYWYQQILGQGPKLLIQFQNNGVVDDSQLPKDRFSAERLKGVDSTLKIQPAKLEDSAVYLCASSFGNEQYFGPGTRLTVT.

The gene calls are TRBV7-9 and TRBJ2-2; D gene unclear. CDR1 and CDR2 (germline): SEHNR, FQNEAQ (reference sequence). V was shortened by 3 bases and J by 0 bases, with 8 bases between the two germline ends. The CDR3 contains 15 residues. Here the CDR3 reads CASSLPHPNTGELFF. The DNA of the CDR3 is TGTGCCAGCAGCTTGCCACACCCGAACACCGGGGAGCTGTTTTTT.

This sequence joins TRBV9 and TRBJ2-3; D perhaps matches TRBD2 (6 bases). There are 16 residues in the CDR3. V was pared by 0 bases and J by 1 base, with 12 bases between. In germline, CDR1 is SGDLS, CDR2 YYNGEE. The CDR3 is CASSVVWDSGTDTQYF. The DNA of the CDR3 is TGTGCCAGCAGCGTAGTCTGGGACTCTGGCACAGATACGCAGTATTTT.

The chain has TRBV27 and TRBJ2-1; tentative D call: TRBD2 (5 bases). The ends were cut back, 5 bases at V and 6 bases at J, with 11 bases in the middle. Per the germline V gene, CDR1 is MNHEY and CDR2 is SMNVEV (reference sequence). The CDR3 loop spans 13 amino acids. CDR3 DNA: TGTGCCAGCAGTCCCCTCCTAGCCAATGAGCAGTTCTTC. It encodes CASSPLLANEQFF.

This sequence joins TRBV4-1 and TRBJ2-7; 8 bases align to TRBD1. Germline CDR1 MGHRA, CDR2 YSYEKL. With 9 bases clipped from V and 4 bases from J, the junction kept 8 bases outside the gene matches. This CDR3 has 13 amino acids. For the CDR3, the DNA is TGCGCCAGTTCCGGGACAGGTCTTTACGAGCAGTACTTC. Translated, it gives CASSGTGLYEQYF.

The rearrangement joins TRBV6-6 to TRBJ2-5, with D possibly TRBD2 on 7 matching bases. V was shortened by 7 bases and J by 1 base, with 16 bases between the two germline ends. There are 15 residues in the CDR3. Germline lookup yields CDR1 MNHNY and CDR2 SVGAGI (reference sequence). In nucleotides, the CDR3 is TGTGCCAGCACCATACAGGGAGGGGTCCAAGAGACCCAGTACTTC. It is translated as CASTIQGGVQETQYF.